This TCR beta chain emerged from a study of shared clonotypes between healthy human individuals. Repertoires were generated with immunoSEQ multiplex PCR, while TCRdb's copy carries only in-frame clones and drops some. The sample has around 600,000 clones, around 97% seen once; the top ten hold 0.055% to 0.07%. This clone was detected once. Its antigen remains unknown. Whole-study results and caveats: Relative to memory subsets, naive subsets generally showed larger estimated richness.

The CDR3 sequence is 13 residues long. CDR1 and CDR2 from the germline V gene are SGHTA and FQGNSA. V dropped 8 bases and J dropped 0 bases, with 7 bases sitting between them. Sequencing input: naive CD4+ T cells sorted from blood. Subset: CD45RA+ positively selected. The sequence derives from a woman aged 25 to 39 in good health. The rearrangement links TRBV7-2 to TRBJ1-4, with D tentatively TRBD1 (5 bases). CDR3 region: CASGAATNEKLFF. The CDR3 nucleotides are TGTGCCAGCGGGGCAGCAACTAATGAAAAACTGTTTTTT.